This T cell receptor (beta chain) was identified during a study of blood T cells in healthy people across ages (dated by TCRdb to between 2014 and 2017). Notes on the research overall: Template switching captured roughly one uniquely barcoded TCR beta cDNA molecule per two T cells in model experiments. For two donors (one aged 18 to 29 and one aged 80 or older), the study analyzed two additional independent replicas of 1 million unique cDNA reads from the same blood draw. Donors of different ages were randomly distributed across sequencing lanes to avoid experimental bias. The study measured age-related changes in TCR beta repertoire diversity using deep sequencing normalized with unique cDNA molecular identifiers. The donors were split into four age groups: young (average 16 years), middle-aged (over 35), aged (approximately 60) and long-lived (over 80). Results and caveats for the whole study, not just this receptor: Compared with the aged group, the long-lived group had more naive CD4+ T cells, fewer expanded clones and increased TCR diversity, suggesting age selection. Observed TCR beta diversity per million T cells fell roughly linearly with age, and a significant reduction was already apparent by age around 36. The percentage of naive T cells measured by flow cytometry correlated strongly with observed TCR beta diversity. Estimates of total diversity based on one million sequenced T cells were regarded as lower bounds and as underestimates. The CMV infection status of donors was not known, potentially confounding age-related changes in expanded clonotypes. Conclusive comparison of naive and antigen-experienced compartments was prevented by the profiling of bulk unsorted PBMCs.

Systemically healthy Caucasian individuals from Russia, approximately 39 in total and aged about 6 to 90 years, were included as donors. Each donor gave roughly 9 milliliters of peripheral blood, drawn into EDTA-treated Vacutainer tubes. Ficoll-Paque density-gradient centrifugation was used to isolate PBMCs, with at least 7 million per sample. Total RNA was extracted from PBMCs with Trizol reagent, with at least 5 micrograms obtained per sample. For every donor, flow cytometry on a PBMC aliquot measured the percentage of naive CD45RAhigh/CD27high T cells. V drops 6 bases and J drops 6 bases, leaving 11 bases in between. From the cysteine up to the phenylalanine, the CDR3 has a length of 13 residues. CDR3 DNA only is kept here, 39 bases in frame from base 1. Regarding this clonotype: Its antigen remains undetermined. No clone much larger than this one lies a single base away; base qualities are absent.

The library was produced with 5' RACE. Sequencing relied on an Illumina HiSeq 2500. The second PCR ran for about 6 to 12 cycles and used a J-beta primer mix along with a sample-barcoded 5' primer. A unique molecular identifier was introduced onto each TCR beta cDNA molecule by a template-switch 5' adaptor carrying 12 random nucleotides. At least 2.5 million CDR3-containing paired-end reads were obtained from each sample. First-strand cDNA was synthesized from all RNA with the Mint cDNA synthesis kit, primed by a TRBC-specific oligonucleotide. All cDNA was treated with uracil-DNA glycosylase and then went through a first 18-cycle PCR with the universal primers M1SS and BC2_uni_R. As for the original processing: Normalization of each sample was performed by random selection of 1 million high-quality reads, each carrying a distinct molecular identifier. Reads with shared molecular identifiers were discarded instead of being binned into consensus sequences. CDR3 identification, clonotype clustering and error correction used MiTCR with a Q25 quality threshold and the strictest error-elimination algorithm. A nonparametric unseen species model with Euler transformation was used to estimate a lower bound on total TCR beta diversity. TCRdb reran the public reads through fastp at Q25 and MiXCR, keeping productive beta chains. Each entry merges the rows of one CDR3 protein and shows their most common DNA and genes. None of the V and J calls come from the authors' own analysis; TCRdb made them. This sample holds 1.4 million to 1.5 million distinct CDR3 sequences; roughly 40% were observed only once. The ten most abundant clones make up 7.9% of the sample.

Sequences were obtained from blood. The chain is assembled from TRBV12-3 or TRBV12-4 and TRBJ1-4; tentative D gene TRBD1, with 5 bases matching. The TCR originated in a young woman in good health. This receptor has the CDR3 CASREQGYEKLFF. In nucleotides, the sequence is TGTGCCAGCAGAGAGCAGGGATATGAAAAACTGTTTTTT.